One and the same sample provided the 21 T cell receptor beta chains below, sequenced in a study of T cell responses to AZD1222 COVID-19 vaccine. Libraries were prepared by immunoSEQ multiplex PCR; TCRdb keeps only in-frame clonotypes and omits some of them. Here the sample spans approximately 160,000 clones, more than 85% being singletons. Source: peripheral blood, taken on day 0 of AZD1222 vaccination. All receptors derive from an adult in good health.

The chain combines TRBV6-6 with TRBJ1-1; 8 bases fit TRBD1. The CDR3 covers 16 residues. After removal of 2 bases from V and 1 base from J, the junction contained 6 bases not matched to a gene. Germline values: CDR1 MNHNY, CDR2 SVGAGI (reference sequence). In nucleotides, the CDR3 is TGTGCCAGCAGTTACGCCTCCGGGACAGGGAACACTGAAGCTTTCTTT. As protein: CASSYASGTGNTEAFF.

This sequence joins TRBV29-1 and TRBJ2-3; possible D gene TRBD2, 7 bases. The CDR3 has 13 amino acids. V was pared by 6 bases and J by 2 bases, with 12 bases between. Germline loops: CDR1 SQVTM, CDR2 ANQGSEA. CDR3 amino acids: CSVWGGPTDTQYF. The CDR3, as DNA: TGCAGCGTGTGGGGGGGGCCCACAGATACGCAGTATTTT.

The V gene is TRBV5-1, the J gene TRBJ2-7; 8 bases match TRBD1. J lost 4 bases, V lost 4 bases, and 4 bases had no gene match. This CDR3 is built from 13 residues. Germline lookup yields CDR1 SGHRS and CDR2 YFSETQ. CDR3 nucleotides: TGCGCCAGCAGCGTGGGACAGGATTACGAGCAGTACTTC. Translated: CASSVGQDYEQYF. Variable domain in full (rest from reference TRBV5-1 and TRBJ2-7): KAGVTQTPRYLIKTRGQQVTLSCSPISGHRSVSWYQQTPGQGLQFLFEYFSETQRNKGNFPGRFSGRQFSNSRSEMNVSTLELGDSALYLCASSVGQDYEQYFGPGTRLTVT.

This clone was picked up a small number of times. This chain uses TRBV19 with TRBJ1-1; D may be TRBD1 (6 bases). The V and J ends lost 3 bases and 1 base respectively, with 9 bases between them. Germline assignment: CDR1 LNHDA and CDR2 SQIVND (reference sequence). This CDR3 contains 14 residues. This CDR3 reads CASSIRGENTEAFF. The CDR3 region has the DNA TGTGCCAGTAGTATTAGGGGGGAGAACACTGAAGCTTTCTTT.

The J gene is TRBJ2-1, the V gene TRBV10-3; weak D call: TRBD1 (7 bases). Germline V gives CDR1 ENHRY, CDR2 SYGVKD. The CDR3 consists of 14 residues. Trimming shortened V by 10 bases and J by 9 bases, and 22 bases separated the two germline ends. The CDR3 region has the DNA TGTGCCACCAAACCCAGGGGGGCTTACGGTGAGCAGTTCTTC. It is translated as CATKPRGAYGEQFF.

This clone was picked up one time. This chain uses TRBV30 with TRBJ2-3, with 9 bases aligning to TRBD2. The germline gives CDR1 GTSNPN, CDR2 SVGIG (reference sequence). The V segment lost 2 bases and the J segment 5 bases; nucleotides outside the gene matches: 5. The CDR3 loop spans 14 amino acids. The CDR3: CAWSYSGGQDTQYF. DNA of the CDR3: TGTGCCTGGAGTTATAGCGGGGGCCAAGATACGCAGTATTTT.

The chain couples TRBV23-1 to TRBJ1-5; D gene ambiguous. TRBV23-1 is an ORF; its function is uncertain. Deletions cut 7 bases from V and 3 bases from J, with 22 bases between. CDR3 size: 17 residues. The CDR3 region has the DNA TGCGCCAGCATCCGTAACAAGAAAAACGCCGACAATCAGCCCCAGCATTTT. This translates into CASIRNKKNADNQPQHF.

This clone is a singleton in its sample. This rearrangement joins TRBV19 to TRBJ1-1, with TRBD1 matching 8 bases. V lost 7 bases to trimming and J lost 6 bases; unmatched junction nucleotides: 10. CDR1 is LNHDA and CDR2 is SQIVND in the germline V gene (reference sequence). The CDR3 has 14 residues. The CDR3 is CASKDRESLAEAFF. The DNA for the CDR3 is TGTGCCAGTAAGGACAGGGAGAGTTTAGCTGAAGCTTTCTTT.

This clone appeared a single time. V gene TRBV28 combines with J gene TRBJ2-1, with D tentatively TRBD2 (8 bases). The germline V gene has CDR1 MDHEN and CDR2 SYDVKM. V was trimmed by 9 bases and J by 9 bases, leaving 24 bases between them. This CDR3 region has 15 residues. In nucleotides, the CDR3 is TGTGCCAGTGAATCCGGGACTAGGGGGCGCGGTGAGCAGTTCTTC. Translation gives CASESGTRGRGEQFF.

This chain links TRBV27 with TRBJ2-1, with D uncertain. Trimming stripped 5 bases from V and 8 bases from J, with 13 bases between. This CDR3 is 13 amino acids long. Per germline, CDR1 MNHEY and CDR2 SMNVEV (reference sequence). The CDR3 DNA reads TGTGCCAGCAGTGAGCCCAACCTTGATGAGCAGTTCTTC. This translates into CASSEPNLDEQFF.

This clone has a single count. The CDR3 loop reads CASSNPGSGNTIYF. The CDR3 DNA follows: TGCGCCAGCAGCAATCCAGGCTCTGGAAACACCATATATTTT. The chain is built from TRBV5-1 and TRBJ1-3; D unclear. The germline gives CDR1 SGHRS, CDR2 YFSETQ. V was pared by 4 bases and J by 0 bases, with 8 bases between. The CDR3 runs to 14 residues.

This clone was picked up one time. The chain has TRBV6-5 and TRBJ1-6; D remains unclear. Trimming left V 0 bases short and J 14 bases short, with 11 bases between. CDR1 is MNHEY, CDR2 SVGAGI, per germline. This CDR3 comprises 13 residues. CDR3 sequence reads: CASSYSSPKALHF. CDR3 nucleotide sequence: TGTGCCAGCAGTTACTCGTCCCCGAAGGCCCTCCACTTT.

The chain recombines TRBV5-1 with TRBJ1-1; no reliable D call. CDR1 and CDR2 from the germline V gene are SGHRS and YFSETQ. V was shortened by 1 base and J by 5 bases, with 12 bases between the two germline ends. The CDR3 consists of 14 residues. Here the CDR3 reads CASSLRRLGTEAFF. CDR3 nucleotide sequence: TGCGCCAGCAGCTTGAGAAGGCTCGGGACTGAAGCTTTCTTT.

The sample holds one count of this clone. The rearrangement joins TRBV7-9 to TRBJ2-2; D remains ambiguous. CDR1 and CDR2 (germline): SEHNR, FQNEAQ (reference sequence). Trimming pared 5 bases from V and 0 bases from J, leaving 10 bases between. CDR3 length: 15 residues. CDR3 sequence: CASSPETPNTGELFF. In DNA form, the CDR3 reads TGTGCCAGCAGCCCTGAAACTCCGAACACCGGGGAGCTGTTTTTT.

This chain links TRBV18 with TRBJ1-2; D is uncertain. V was cut by 5 bases and J by 2 bases, with 6 bases left in between. The length of the CDR3 is 12 residues. Per germline, CDR1 KGHSH and CDR2 LQKENI. This CDR3 reads CASSLRNYGYTF. The DNA of the CDR3 is TGTGCCAGCTCATTACGGAACTATGGCTACACCTTC.

V is TRBV19 and J is TRBJ1-4; D is possibly TRBD1 (5 bases). V was clipped by 6 bases and J by 1 base, with 15 bases between them. CDR1 and CDR2 (germline): LNHDA, SQIVND (reference sequence). This CDR3 region has 16 residues. The CDR3 DNA is TGTGCCAGTAGCCCGGGGGTAGGGAGAACTAATGAAAAACTGTTTTTT. Translating it yields CASSPGVGRTNEKLFF.

The gene calls are TRBV30 and TRBJ1-1, with TRBD1 as a possible D gene (6 bases). This CDR3 has 13 residues. CDR1 GTSNPN and CDR2 SVGIG come from the germline V gene (reference sequence). V lost 5 bases and J 1 base, leaving 11 bases between the germline ends. The CDR3 sequence is CAWRQDSNTEAFF. DNA for the CDR3: TGTGCCTGGCGACAGGATTCGAACACTGAAGCTTTCTTT.

This clone was counted between two and nine times. The same CDR3 arises from other DNA sequences in this sample as well. V gene TRBV3-1 (or the pseudogene TRBV3-2) combines with J gene TRBJ1-1, with D perhaps matching TRBD1 (5 bases). V lost 4 bases and J lost 1, with 7 bases in between. This CDR3 is built from 13 residues. CDR1 is LGHDT, CDR2 YNNKEL, per germline (reference sequence). The CDR3 sequence is CASSRGGNTEAFF. CDR3 in DNA: TGTGCCAGCAGCCGCGGGGGGAACACTGAAGCTTTCTTT.

This chain connects TRBV5-1 to TRBJ2-1; 8 nucleotides line up with TRBD2. Unmatched junction bases numbered 3, after V lost 4 bases and J lost 0 bases. Per the germline V gene, CDR1 is SGHRS and CDR2 is YFSETQ. The CDR3 sequence is 15 residues long. CDR3 nucleotide sequence: TGCGCCAGCAGCGGCGGGGGGACCTCCTACAATGAGCAGTTCTTC. Translated: CASSGGGTSYNEQFF.

The chain couples TRBV9 to TRBJ1-2, with 7 bases aligning to TRBD1. CDR1 SGDLS and CDR2 YYNGEE come from the germline V gene. The CDR3 runs 16 residues. V shed 3 bases and J 4 bases; nucleotides not matched to a gene: 12. As DNA, the CDR3 is TGTGCCAGCAGCGGGCGAACAGGGACAGAATCCTATGGCTACACCTTC. Its protein product is CASSGRTGTESYGYTF. Drawing the rest from reference TRBV9 and TRBJ1-2, the complete variable domain is DSGVTQTPKHLITATGQRVTLRCSPRSGDLSVYWYQQSLDQGLQFLIQYYNGEERAKGNILERFSAQQFPDLHSELNLSSLELGDSALYFCASSGRTGTESYGYTFGSGTRLTVV.

As to this clone: Other DNA sequences within the sample encode an identical CDR3. The chain is built from TRBV2 and TRBJ1-2; D may be TRBD1 (6 bases). Per germline, CDR1 SNHLY and CDR2 FYNNEI. V shed 5 bases and J shed 1 base, with 8 bases lying between them. This CDR3 has 13 amino acids. CDR3 in amino acids: CASSLDSNYGYTF. CDR3 coding DNA: TGTGCCAGCAGTCTGGACAGTAACTATGGCTACACCTTC.